The 25 T cell receptor beta chains below all came from one sample that was sequenced in a study of T cell responses to AZD1222 COVID-19 vaccine. Generated by immunoSEQ multiplex PCR, the TCRdb table keeps only in-frame clones and is missing some. Of about 140,000 clones listed, about 89% are singletons. Source: peripheral blood, taken on day 0 of AZD1222 vaccination. The receptors originated from an adult in good health.

The chain is built from TRBV6-5 and TRBJ1-3; tentative D call: TRBD1 (5 bases). From germline, CDR1 is MNHEY and CDR2 SVGAGI. V was cut by 8 bases and J by 0 bases, with 14 bases left in between. This CDR3 is built from 15 residues. The CDR3 loop is CASLRDAYSGNTIYF. The CDR3, as DNA: TGTGCCAGCCTGCGGGACGCCTACTCTGGAAACACCATATATTTT.

The V call is TRBV5-4, the J call TRBJ1-2; TRBD1 agrees at 8 bases. V lost 5 bases and J lost 3; bases outside the gene matches: 6. Germline V CDR1 and CDR2: SGHNT, YYREEE (reference sequence). This CDR3 has 14 amino acids. The CDR3 DNA reads TGTGCCAGCAGTCAGGGGGCGCAAGACTATGGCTACACCTTC. This gives the protein CASSQGAQDYGYTF.

The genes are TRBV5-1 and TRBJ1-1; D not certain. V lost 0 bases and J lost 1, with 7 bases in between. In germline, CDR1 is SGHRS, CDR2 YFSETQ. The CDR3 has 14 amino acids. In DNA form, the CDR3 reads TGCGCCAGCAGCTTGGGATCGGGGAACACTGAAGCTTTCTTT. Its translation is CASSLGSGNTEAFF. Looking up the rest from reference TRBV5-1 and TRBJ1-1 gives the full variable domain: KAGVTQTPRYLIKTRGQQVTLSCSPISGHRSVSWYQQTPGQGLQFLFEYFSETQRNKGNFPGRFSGRQFSNSRSEMNVSTLELGDSALYLCASSLGSGNTEAFFGQGTRLTVV.

This chain links TRBV20-1 with TRBJ1-3; 7 bases line up with TRBD1. The V gene's germline CDR1 is DFQATT and CDR2 SNEGSKA (reference sequence). J was trimmed by 5 bases and V by 6 bases; bases with no gene match: 10. There are 14 residues in the CDR3. The CDR3 region is CSASRQGERNTIYF. The CDR3 bases are TGCAGTGCAAGTCGACAGGGCGAGAGAAACACCATATATTTT.

The chain couples TRBV7-2 to TRBJ2-3; D unresolved. With 7 bases removed from V and 0 bases from J, the gap between germline ends came to 11 bases. There are 14 residues in the CDR3. CDR1 SGHTA and CDR2 FQGNSA come from the germline V gene. The CDR3 coding sequence is TGTGCCAGCACCACCTACCTGAGCACAGATACGCAGTATTTT. Translating it yields CASTTYLSTDTQYF.

The V gene is TRBV24-1, the J gene TRBJ1-2; D is undetermined. V lost 6 bases and J 7 bases, leaving 11 bases between the germline ends. Germline lookup yields CDR1 KGHDR and CDR2 SFDVKD. This CDR3 has 12 amino acids. The DNA for the CDR3 is TGTGCCACCAGTCGCGCGTCCGGTGGCTACACCTTC. Encoded protein: CATSRASGGYTF.

The genes are TRBV3-1 (or the pseudogene TRBV3-2) and TRBJ2-7; 12 bases are a match to TRBD2. Germline values: CDR1 LGHDT, CDR2 YNNKEL (reference sequence). This CDR3 has 16 residues. Trimming took 1 base from V and 4 from J; bases not matched to a gene: 5. The CDR3 nucleotides read TGTGCCAGCAGCCAAGTAACTAGCGGGGGGACGTACGAGCAGTACTTC. It encodes CASSQVTSGGTYEQYF.

This CDR3 reads CASSSTWGGLEAFF. CDR3 DNA sequence: TGTGCCAGCAGCTCTACCTGGGGGGGACTGGAAGCTTTCTTT. J is TRBJ1-1 and V is TRBV5-8, with a tentative D call TRBD1 (5 bases). The CDR3 extends over 14 amino acids. The V and J ends lost 3 bases and 8 bases respectively, with 17 bases between them. CDR1 is SGHTS, CDR2 YDEGEE, per germline.

The rearrangement links TRBV7-9 to TRBJ2-1; the match to TRBD2 covers 10 bases. Germline CDR1 SEHNR, CDR2 FQNEAQ (reference sequence). Trimming removed 3 bases from V and 3 bases from J; junction bases left unmatched: 5. The CDR3 extends over 16 amino acids. The CDR3 nucleotides read TGTGCCAGCAGCTTGGGGGGACTAGCGCTCTACAATGAGCAGTTCTTC. Amino acids: CASSLGGLALYNEQFF.

The chain recombines TRBV4-3 with TRBJ1-2, with D possibly being TRBD1 (5 bases). The CDR3 consists of 16 residues. CDR1 and CDR2 from the germline V gene are LGHNA and YSLEER. V shed 2 bases and J shed 1 base, with 14 bases lying between them. The CDR3 sequence is CASSQSARDGNYGYTF. The CDR3 nucleotides are TGCGCCAGCAGCCAATCCGCCAGGGACGGTAACTATGGCTACACCTTC.

The chain combines TRBV19 with TRBJ1-1; TRBD1 is a possible D gene (6 bases). V dropped 3 bases and J dropped 1 base, with 15 bases sitting between them. Germline CDR1 is LNHDA and CDR2 is SQIVND (reference sequence). This CDR3 region has 16 residues. CDR3 in amino acids: CASSISRGAQNTEAFF. The CDR3 region has the DNA TGTGCCAGTAGTATTTCTCGGGGGGCCCAGAACACTGAAGCTTTCTTT.

V is TRBV3-1 (or the pseudogene TRBV3-2) and J is TRBJ2-7; D is possibly TRBD2 (6 bases). Germline values: CDR1 LGHDT, CDR2 YNNKEL (reference sequence). The CDR3 has 15 amino acids. Trimming took off 0 bases at V and 4 bases at J, with 13 bases between the two ends. The CDR3, as DNA: TGTGCCAGCAGCCAAGATCCGGGGAGGAGGTACGAGCAGTACTTC. Protein: CASSQDPGRRYEQYF.

This chain uses TRBV4-3 with TRBJ1-1, with no clear D. The length of the CDR3 is 16 residues. The V gene's germline CDR1 is LGHNA and CDR2 YSLEER. V lost 0 bases and J lost 3, with 14 bases in between. The CDR3 protein is CASSQEGLGRDTEAFF. The DNA of the CDR3 is TGCGCCAGCAGCCAAGAAGGGCTGGGCCGAGACACTGAAGCTTTCTTT.

This clone was observed a single time. This chain connects TRBV18 to TRBJ2-5, with D perhaps TRBD2 (5 bases). CDR1 KGHSH and CDR2 LQKENI come from the germline V gene. CDR3 length: 17 residues. Trimming left V 2 bases short and J 1 base short, with 17 bases between. CDR3 protein: CASSPATRRLIQETQYF. The CDR3 DNA sequence: TGTGCCAGCTCACCAGCGACTCGCCGACTAATCCAAGAGACCCAGTACTTC.

The sample holds one count of this clone. The chain couples TRBV25-1 to TRBJ2-7, with D possibly matching TRBD1 (5 bases). Trimming left V 5 bases short and J 2 bases short, with 13 bases between. CDR1 is MGHDK and CDR2 is SYGVNS in the germline V gene. The CDR3 length is 14 residues. The CDR3 spells CASSLTGLPYEQYF. Here the CDR3 DNA reads TGTGCCAGCAGTCTTACAGGTCTGCCCTACGAGCAGTACTTC.

For the CDR3, the DNA is TGTGCCAGCAGTTACCGCGGGACTAGTACGGATGAGCAGTTCTTC. Translating it yields CASSYRGTSTDEQFF. The chain carries TRBV6-5 and TRBJ2-1, with TRBD2 matching 8 bases. The CDR3 runs 15 residues. Germline CDR1 reads MNHEY; CDR2 reads SVGAGI. J gave up 8 bases and V 2 bases, and 8 bases lay outside the gene matches.

The rearrangement joins TRBV5-4 to TRBJ1-2; D is unclear. The germline gives CDR1 SGHNT, CDR2 YYREEE (reference sequence). The CDR3 spans 12 residues. The V gene lost 4 bases and the J gene lost 11 bases, with 15 bases spanning the gap. CDR3 loop: CASSPNIQAYTF. Here the CDR3 DNA reads TGTGCCAGCAGCCCCAACATTCAGGCGTACACCTTC.

The DNA of the CDR3 is TGTGCCAGCACACCCGGACAGGCGTTCTCCTACGAGCAGTACTTC. It translates to CASTPGQAFSYEQYF. The chain couples TRBV6-5 to TRBJ2-7; TRBD1 aligns across 7 bases. CDR1 is MNHEY and CDR2 is SVGAGI in the germline V gene. This CDR3 contains 15 residues. Germline trimming cut 7 bases from V and 0 bases from J; bases unmatched to any gene: 9.

The rearrangement uses TRBV9 and TRBJ1-1; 8 bases match TRBD1. The CDR3 covers 15 residues. V shed 0 bases, J shed 5 bases, and the junction held 6 bases outside the gene matches. Germline V lookup: CDR1 SGDLS, CDR2 YYNGEE. The CDR3: CASSVASTGETEAFF. In DNA, the CDR3 is TGTGCCAGCAGCGTAGCTTCGACAGGGGAGACTGAAGCTTTCTTT.

This clone has a single count. This rearrangement joins TRBV28 to TRBJ1-5; D call uncertain. CDR3 length equals 13 residues. Germline V lookup: CDR1 MDHEN, CDR2 SYDVKM. Deletions cut 6 bases from V and 7 bases from J, with 13 bases between. For the CDR3, the DNA is TGTGCCAGCAGACGTTTAGGTGTACAGCCCCAGCATTTT. Protein product: CASRRLGVQPQHF.

Turning to this clone: Relative to the germline gene, one junction end is altered; a read error may explain this. The V call is TRBV19, the J call TRBJ2-2; D is possibly TRBD1 or TRBD2 (5 bases each). The CDR3 runs 13 residues. From germline, CDR1 is LNHDA and CDR2 SQIVND (reference sequence). This CDR3 is CASTDPGPGELFF. CDR3 DNA sequence: TGTGCCAGTACGGATCCGGGGCCCGGAGAGCTGTTTTTT.

This sequence joins TRBV7-9 and TRBJ2-4; D is perhaps TRBD1 or TRBD2 (5 bases each). From germline, CDR1 is SEHNR and CDR2 FQNEAQ (reference sequence). Trimming stripped 3 bases from V and 8 bases from J, with 14 bases between. The CDR3 length is 14 residues. The CDR3: CASSFAGRTDIQYF. The CDR3 nucleotides are TGTGCCAGCAGCTTTGCAGGGAGAACAGACATTCAGTACTTC.

The V and J genes are TRBV25-1 and TRBJ1-3; TRBD1 is a possible D gene (5 bases). Germline V lookup: CDR1 MGHDK, CDR2 SYGVNS. Trimming took 1 base from V and 0 from J, leaving 13 bases between them. This CDR3 is built from 17 residues. CDR3 DNA: TGTGCCAGCAGTGAATCGCAGGGCAGGCCCTCTGGAAACACCATATATTTT. Its protein is CASSESQGRPSGNTIYF.

This clone has just one count. The genes are TRBV30 and TRBJ2-3; the D is unclear. With 2 bases removed from V and 3 bases from J, the gap between germline ends came to 6 bases. The CDR3 totals 12 residues. Germline loops: CDR1 GTSNPN, CDR2 SVGIG (reference sequence). The CDR3 loop reads CAWSQLTDTQYF. CDR3 DNA: TGTGCCTGGAGTCAGCTGACAGATACGCAGTATTTT.

V and J are TRBV6-5 and TRBJ1-1; maybe TRBD1 (5 bases). Trimming shortened V by 0 bases and J by 5 bases, and 10 bases separated the two germline ends. Germline V gene lookup returns CDR1 MNHEY and CDR2 SVGAGI. The CDR3 is made up of 14 amino acids. The DNA for the CDR3 is TGTGCCAGCAGTTACTCAGGGGCTCGAACTGAAGCTTTCTTT. As protein: CASSYSGARTEAFF.